The following is a TCR beta chain sequence with its context. The data originate from a study of blood T cell repertoires in COVID-19. Libraries were prepared by immunoSEQ multiplex PCR; TCRdb keeps only in-frame clonotypes and omits some of them. Among about 290,000 clones listed, about nine tenths were seen once. Per germline, CDR1 LNHDA and CDR2 SQIVND (reference sequence). This CDR3 is built from 14 residues. V gave up 8 bases and J gave up 6 bases; unmatched junction bases: 8. The V and J genes are TRBV19 and TRBJ2-3; 10 bases agree with TRBD2. Material for sequencing was PBMCs or T cells enriched from blood (not recorded which). The TCR was taken from a woman aged 40 to 55 who had recovered from COVID-19. The CDR3 loop is CASLSGRIPDTQYF. The CDR3 DNA follows: TGTGCCAGTCTTAGCGGGAGGATCCCGGATACGCAGTATTTT.